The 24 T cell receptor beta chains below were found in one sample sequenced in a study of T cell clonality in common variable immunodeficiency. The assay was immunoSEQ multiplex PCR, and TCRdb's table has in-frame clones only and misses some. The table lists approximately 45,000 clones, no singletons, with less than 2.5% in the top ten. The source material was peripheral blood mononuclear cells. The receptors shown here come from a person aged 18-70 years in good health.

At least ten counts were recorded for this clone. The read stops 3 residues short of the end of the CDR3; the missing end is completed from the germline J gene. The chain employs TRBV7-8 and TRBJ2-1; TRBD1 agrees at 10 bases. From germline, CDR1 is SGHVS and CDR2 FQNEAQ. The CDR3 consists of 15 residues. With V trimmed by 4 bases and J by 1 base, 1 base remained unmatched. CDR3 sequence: CASSSGQGSYNEQFF. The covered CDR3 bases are TGTGCCAGCAGCTCGGGACAGGGGTCCTACAATGAG.

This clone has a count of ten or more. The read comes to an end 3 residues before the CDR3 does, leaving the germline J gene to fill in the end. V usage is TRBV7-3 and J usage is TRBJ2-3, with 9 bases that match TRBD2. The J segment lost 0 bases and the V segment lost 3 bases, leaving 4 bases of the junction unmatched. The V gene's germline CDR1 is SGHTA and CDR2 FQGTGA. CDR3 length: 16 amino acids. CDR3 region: CASSFSSGASTDTQYF. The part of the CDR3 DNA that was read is TGTGCCAGCAGCTTTTCTAGCGGGGCTAGCACAGATACG.

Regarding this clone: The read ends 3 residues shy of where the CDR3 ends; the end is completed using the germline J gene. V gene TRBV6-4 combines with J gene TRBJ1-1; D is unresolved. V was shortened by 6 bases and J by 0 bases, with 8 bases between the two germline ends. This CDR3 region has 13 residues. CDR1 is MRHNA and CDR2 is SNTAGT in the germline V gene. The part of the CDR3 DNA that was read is TGTGCCAGCAGGTTGACACTGAACACTGAA. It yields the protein CASRLTLNTE. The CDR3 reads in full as CASRLTLNTEAFF.

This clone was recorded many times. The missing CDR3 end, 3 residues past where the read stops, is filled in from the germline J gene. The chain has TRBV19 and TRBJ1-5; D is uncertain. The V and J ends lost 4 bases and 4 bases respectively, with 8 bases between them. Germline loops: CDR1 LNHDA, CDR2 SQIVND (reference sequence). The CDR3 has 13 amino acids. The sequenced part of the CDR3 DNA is TGTGCCAGTAGTAGCCAGAAGAATCAGCCC. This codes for CASSSQKNQP. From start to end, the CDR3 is CASSSQKNQPQHF.

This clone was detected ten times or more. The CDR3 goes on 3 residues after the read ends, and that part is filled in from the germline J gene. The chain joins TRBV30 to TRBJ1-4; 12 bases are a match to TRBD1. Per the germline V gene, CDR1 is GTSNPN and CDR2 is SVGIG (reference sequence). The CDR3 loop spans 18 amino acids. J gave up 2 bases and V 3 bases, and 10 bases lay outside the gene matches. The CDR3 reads CAWRALGQGARTNEKLFF. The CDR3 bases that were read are TGTGCCTGGAGAGCATTGGGACAGGGGGCGAGGACTAATGAAAAA.

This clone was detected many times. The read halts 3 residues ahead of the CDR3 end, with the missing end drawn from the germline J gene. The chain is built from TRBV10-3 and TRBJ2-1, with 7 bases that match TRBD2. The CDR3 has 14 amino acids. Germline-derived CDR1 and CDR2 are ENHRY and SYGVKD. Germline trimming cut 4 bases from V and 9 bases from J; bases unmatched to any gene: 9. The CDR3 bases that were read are TGTGCCATCAGTGCCGGGAGCGGGGATGGTGAG. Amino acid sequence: CAISAGSGDGE. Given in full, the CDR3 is CAISAGSGDGEQFF.

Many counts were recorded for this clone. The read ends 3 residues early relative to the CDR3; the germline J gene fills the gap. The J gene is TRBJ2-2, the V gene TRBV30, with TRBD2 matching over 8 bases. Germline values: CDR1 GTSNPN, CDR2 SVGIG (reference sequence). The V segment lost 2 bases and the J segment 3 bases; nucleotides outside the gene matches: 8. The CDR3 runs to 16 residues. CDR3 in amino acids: CAWSLLLAGYTGELFF. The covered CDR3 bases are TGTGCCTGGAGTCTGTTATTAGCGGGATACACCGGGGAG.

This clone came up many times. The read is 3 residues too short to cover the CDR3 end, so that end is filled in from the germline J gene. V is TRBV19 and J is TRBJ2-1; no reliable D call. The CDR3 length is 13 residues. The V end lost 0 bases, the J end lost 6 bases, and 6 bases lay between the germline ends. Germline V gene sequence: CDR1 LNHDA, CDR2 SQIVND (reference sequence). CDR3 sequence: CASSIELTNEQFF. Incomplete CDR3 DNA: TGTGCCAGTAGTATAGAACTAACCAATGAG.

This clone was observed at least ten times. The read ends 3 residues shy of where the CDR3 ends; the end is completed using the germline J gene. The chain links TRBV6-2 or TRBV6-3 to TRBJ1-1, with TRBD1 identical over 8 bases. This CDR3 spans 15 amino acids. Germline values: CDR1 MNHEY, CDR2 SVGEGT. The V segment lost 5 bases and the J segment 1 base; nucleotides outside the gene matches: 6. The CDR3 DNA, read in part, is TGTGCCAGCAGTGCTACAGGGGGTAAGAACACTGAA. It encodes CASSATGGKNTE. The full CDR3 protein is CASSATGGKNTEAFF.

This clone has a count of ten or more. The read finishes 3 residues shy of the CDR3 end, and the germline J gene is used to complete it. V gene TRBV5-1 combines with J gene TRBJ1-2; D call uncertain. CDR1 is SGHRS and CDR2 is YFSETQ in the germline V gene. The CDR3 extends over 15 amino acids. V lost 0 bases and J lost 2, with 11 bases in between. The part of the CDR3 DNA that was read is TGCGCCAGCAGCTTGGACGCGGGCGGGAACTATGGC. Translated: CASSLDAGGNYG. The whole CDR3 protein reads CASSLDAGGNYGYTF.

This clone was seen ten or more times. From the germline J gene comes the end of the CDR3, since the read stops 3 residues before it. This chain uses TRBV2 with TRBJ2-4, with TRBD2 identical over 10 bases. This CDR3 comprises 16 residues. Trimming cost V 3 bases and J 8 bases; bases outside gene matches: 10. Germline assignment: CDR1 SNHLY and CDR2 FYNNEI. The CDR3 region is CASSDWSGRAMDIQYF. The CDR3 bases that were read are TGTGCCAGCAGTGATTGGAGCGGGAGGGCCATGGACATT.

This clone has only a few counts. The CDR3: CAWGTGHSPLFF. The sequenced CDR3 bases are TGTGCCTGGGGGACAGGGCATTCACCG. The chain couples TRBV30 to TRBJ2-2; 9 bases map to TRBD1. Coverage ceases 3 residues before the CDR3 finishes, and the germline J gene fills in the end. This CDR3 is 12 amino acids long. From germline, CDR1 is GTSNPN and CDR2 SVGIG (reference sequence).

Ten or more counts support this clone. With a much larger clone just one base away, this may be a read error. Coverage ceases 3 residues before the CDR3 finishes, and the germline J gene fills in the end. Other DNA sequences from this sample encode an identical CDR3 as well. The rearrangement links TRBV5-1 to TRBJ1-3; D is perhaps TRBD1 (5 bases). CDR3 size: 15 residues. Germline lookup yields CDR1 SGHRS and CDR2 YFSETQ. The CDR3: CASSPVQGSGNTIYF. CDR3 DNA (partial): TGCGCCAGCAGCCCTGTCCAGGGCTCTGGAAACACG. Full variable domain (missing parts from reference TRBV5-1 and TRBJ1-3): KAGVTQTPRYLIKTRGQQVTLSCSPISGHRSVSWYQQTPGQGLQFLFEYFSETQRNKGNFPGRFSGRQFSNSRSEMNVSTLELGDSALYLCASSPVQGSGNTIYFGEGSWLTVV.

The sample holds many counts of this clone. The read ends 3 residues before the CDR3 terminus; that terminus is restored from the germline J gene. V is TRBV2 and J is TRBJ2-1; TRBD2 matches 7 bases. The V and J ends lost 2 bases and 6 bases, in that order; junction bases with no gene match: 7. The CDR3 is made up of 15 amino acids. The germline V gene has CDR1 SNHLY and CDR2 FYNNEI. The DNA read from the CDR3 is TGTGCCAGCAGTGAATTTCGCGGGAGTGGCAATGAG. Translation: CASSEFRGSGNE. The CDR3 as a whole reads CASSEFRGSGNEQFF.

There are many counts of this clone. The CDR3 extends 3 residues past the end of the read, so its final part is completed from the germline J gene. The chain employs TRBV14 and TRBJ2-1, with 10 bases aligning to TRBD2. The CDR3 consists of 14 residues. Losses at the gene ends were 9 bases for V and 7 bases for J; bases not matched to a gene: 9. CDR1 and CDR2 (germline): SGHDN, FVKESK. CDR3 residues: CARERASGRNEQFF. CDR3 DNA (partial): TGTGCCAGAGAGAGGGCTAGCGGGAGAAATGAG.

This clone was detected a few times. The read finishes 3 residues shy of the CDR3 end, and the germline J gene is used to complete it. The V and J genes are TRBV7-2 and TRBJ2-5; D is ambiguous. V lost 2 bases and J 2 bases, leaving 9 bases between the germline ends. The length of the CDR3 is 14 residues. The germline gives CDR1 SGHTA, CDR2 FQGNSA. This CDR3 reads CASSLYGPQETQYF. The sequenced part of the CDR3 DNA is TGTGCCAGCAGCTTATATGGCCCTCAAGAGACC.

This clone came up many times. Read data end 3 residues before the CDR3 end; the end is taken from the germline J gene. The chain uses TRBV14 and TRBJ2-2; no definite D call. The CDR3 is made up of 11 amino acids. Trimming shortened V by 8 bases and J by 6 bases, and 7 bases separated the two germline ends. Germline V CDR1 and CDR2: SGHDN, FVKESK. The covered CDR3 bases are TGTGCCAGCGGTAGGGCCGGGGAG. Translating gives CASGRAGE. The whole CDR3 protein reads CASGRAGELFF.

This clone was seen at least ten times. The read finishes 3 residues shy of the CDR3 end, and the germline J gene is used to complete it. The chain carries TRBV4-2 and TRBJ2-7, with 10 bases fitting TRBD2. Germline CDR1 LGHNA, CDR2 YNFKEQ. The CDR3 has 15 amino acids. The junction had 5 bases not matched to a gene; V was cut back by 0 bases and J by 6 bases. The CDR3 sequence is CASSQEEASGSEQYF. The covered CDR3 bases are TGTGCCAGCAGCCAAGAAGAGGCTAGCGGGAGCGAG.

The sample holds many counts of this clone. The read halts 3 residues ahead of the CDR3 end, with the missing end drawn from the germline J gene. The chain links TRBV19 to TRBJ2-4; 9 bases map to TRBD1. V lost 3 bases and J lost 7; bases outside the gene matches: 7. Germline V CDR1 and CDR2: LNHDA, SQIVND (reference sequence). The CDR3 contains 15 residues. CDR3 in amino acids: CASSMGTGQGNIQYF. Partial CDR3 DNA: TGTGCCAGTAGTATGGGGACAGGACAGGGGAACATT. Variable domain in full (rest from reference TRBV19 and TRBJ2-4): DGGITQSPKYLFRKEGQNVTLSCEQNLNHDAMYWYRQDPGQGLRLIYYSQIVNDFQKGDIAEGYSVSREKKESFPLTVTSAQKNPTAFYLCASSMGTGQGNIQYFGAGTRLSVL.

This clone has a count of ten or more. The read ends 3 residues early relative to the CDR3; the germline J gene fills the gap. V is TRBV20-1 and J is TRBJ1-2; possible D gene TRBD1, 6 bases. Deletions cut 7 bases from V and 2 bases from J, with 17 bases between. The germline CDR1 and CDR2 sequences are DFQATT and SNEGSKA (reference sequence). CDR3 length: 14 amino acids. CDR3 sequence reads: CSGTVGGINYGYTF. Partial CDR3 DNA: TGCAGTGGCACGGTAGGGGGTATCAACTATGGC.

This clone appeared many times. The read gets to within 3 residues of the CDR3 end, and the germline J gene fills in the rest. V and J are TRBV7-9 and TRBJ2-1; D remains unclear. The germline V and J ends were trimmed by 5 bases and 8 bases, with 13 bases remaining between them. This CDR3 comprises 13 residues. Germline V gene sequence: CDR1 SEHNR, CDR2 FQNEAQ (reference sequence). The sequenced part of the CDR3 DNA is TGTGCCAGCAGCCCTCCAGGCTTGGATGAG. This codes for CASSPPGLDE. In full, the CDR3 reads CASSPPGLDEQFF.

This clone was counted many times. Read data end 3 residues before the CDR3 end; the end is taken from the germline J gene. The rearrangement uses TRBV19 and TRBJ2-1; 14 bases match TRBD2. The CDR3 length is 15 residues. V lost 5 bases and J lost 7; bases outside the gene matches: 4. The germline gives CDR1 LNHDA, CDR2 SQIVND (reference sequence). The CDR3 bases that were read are TGTGCCAGTAGTCCCGGACTAGCGGGAGGAAATGAG. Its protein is CASSPGLAGGNE. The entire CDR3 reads CASSPGLAGGNEQFF.

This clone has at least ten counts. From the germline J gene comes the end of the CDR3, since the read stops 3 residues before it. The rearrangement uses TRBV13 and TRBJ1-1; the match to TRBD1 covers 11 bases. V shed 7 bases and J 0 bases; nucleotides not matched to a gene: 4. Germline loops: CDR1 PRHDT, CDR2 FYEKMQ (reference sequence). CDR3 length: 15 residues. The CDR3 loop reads CASTGTGGLNTEAFF. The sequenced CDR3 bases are TGTGCCAGCACCGGGACAGGGGGTTTGAACACTGAA.

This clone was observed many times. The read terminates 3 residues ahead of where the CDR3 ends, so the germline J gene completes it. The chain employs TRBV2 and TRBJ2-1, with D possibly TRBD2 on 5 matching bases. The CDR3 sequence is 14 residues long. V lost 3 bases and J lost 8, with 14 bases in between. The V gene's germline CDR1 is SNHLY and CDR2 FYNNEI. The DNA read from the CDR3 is TGTGCCAGCAGTGACCCCGGGGTTGCCGATGAG. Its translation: CASSDPGVADE. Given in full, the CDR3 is CASSDPGVADEQFF.